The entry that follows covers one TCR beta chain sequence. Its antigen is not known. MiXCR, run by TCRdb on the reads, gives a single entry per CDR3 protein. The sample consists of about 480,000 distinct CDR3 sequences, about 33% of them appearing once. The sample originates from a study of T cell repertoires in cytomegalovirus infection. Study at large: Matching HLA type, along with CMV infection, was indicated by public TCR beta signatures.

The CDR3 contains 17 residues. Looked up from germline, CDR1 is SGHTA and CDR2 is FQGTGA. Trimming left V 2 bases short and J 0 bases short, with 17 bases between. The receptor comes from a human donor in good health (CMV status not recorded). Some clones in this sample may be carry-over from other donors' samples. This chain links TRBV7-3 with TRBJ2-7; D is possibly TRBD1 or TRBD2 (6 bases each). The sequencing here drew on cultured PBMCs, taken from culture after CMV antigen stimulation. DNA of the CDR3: TGTGCCAGCAGCTTAGGTCGGGGGCACGAAAACTCCTACGAGCAGTACTTC. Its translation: CASSLGRGHENSYEQYF.